This entry lists 17 T cell receptor beta chains sequenced from one sample in a study of blood T cell repertoires in COVID-19. Libraries were prepared by immunoSEQ multiplex PCR; TCRdb keeps only in-frame clonotypes and omits some of them. The sample carries tens of thousands of clones, around four fifths recorded once. The sequenced material came from peripheral blood. All receptors derive from a man aged 65 to 79 with acute or convalescent COVID-19.

Details on this clone: One end of the junction does not line up with germline, which may come from a read error. The chain combines TRBV6-4 with TRBJ2-1; 9 bases line up with TRBD2. Germline V lookup: CDR1 MRHNA, CDR2 SNTAGT. This CDR3 has 14 amino acids. For the CDR3, the DNA is TGTGCCAGCAGTGAAGGACTAGCGCCCAATGAACAGTTCTTC. Protein product: CASSEGLAPNEQFF.

The rearrangement links TRBV6-2 or TRBV6-3 to TRBJ2-7, with D unclear. Germline V gene data show CDR1 as MNHEY and CDR2 as SVGEGT. This CDR3 spans 13 amino acids. Trimming removed 0 bases at V and 3 bases at J, with 6 bases between. CDR3 sequence: CASSYSRNYEQYF. DNA for the CDR3: TGTGCCAGCAGTTACTCGAGAAACTACGAGCAGTACTTC.

This sequence joins TRBV2 and TRBJ1-1; 7 bases are a match to TRBD1. Germline loops: CDR1 SNHLY, CDR2 FYNNEI. CDR3 size: 14 residues. Trimming took 6 bases from V and 0 from J; bases not matched to a gene: 4. The CDR3: CASRWGQLNTEAFF. For the CDR3, the DNA is TGTGCCAGCAGGTGGGGACAGTTGAACACTGAAGCTTTCTTT.

J is TRBJ1-2 and V is TRBV6-5; D is uncertain. Looked up from germline, CDR1 is MNHEY and CDR2 is SVGAGI. The CDR3 totals 13 residues. The germline V and J ends were trimmed by 4 bases and 6 bases, with 12 bases remaining between them. The CDR3 coding sequence is TGTGCCAGCAGTTCGTCCCCCGAGAATGGCTACACCTTC. Protein sequence: CASSSSPENGYTF.

The chain couples TRBV6-5 to TRBJ1-2; D not certain. CDR1 is MNHEY and CDR2 is SVGAGI in the germline V gene. V lost 6 bases and J 4 bases, leaving 9 bases between the germline ends. The CDR3 totals 12 residues. CDR3 in amino acids: CASRTSPYGYTF. CDR3 DNA: TGTGCCAGCAGGACTTCCCCCTATGGCTACACCTTC.

V and J are TRBV19 and TRBJ1-2, with TRBD1 matching over 7 bases. The J segment lost 4 bases and the V segment lost 4 bases, leaving 9 bases of the junction unmatched. This CDR3 is 15 amino acids long. Germline loops: CDR1 LNHDA, CDR2 SQIVND (reference sequence). The CDR3 DNA reads TGTGCCAGTAGTACCGGACAGGAACCCCCCTATGGCTACACCTTC. Protein sequence: CASSTGQEPPYGYTF.

This chain connects TRBV10-1 to TRBJ1-5; D remains unclear. Per germline, CDR1 WNHNN and CDR2 SYGVQD (reference sequence). CDR3 length: 14 amino acids. V was pared by 5 bases and J by 2 bases, with 10 bases between. CDR3 in amino acids: CASSLEPGNQPQHF. CDR3 DNA sequence: TGCGCCAGCAGTTTGGAGCCAGGCAATCAGCCCCAGCATTTT.

The V call is TRBV2, the J call TRBJ1-5; D gene ambiguous. V lost 7 bases and J 0 bases, leaving 13 bases between the germline ends. CDR1 is SNHLY and CDR2 is FYNNEI in the germline V gene. This CDR3 comprises 15 residues. The CDR3 nucleotides read TGTGCCAGCACAAATGCCGGGAATAGCAATCAGCCCCAGCATTTT. This translates into CASTNAGNSNQPQHF.

This sequence joins TRBV28 and TRBJ1-1, with a possible D match to TRBD1 (5 bases). The CDR3 loop spans 14 amino acids. Germline values: CDR1 MDHEN, CDR2 SYDVKM. Trimming stripped 6 bases from V and 8 bases from J, with 19 bases between. The CDR3 protein is CASRGLGRDLEAFF. The CDR3 bases are TGTGCCAGCAGGGGTTTGGGCAGGGATTTAGAAGCTTTCTTT.

A single count supports this clone. This CDR3 reads CASSWTGGETTGELFF. The CDR3 nucleotides read TGCGCCAGCAGCTGGACAGGGGGCGAGACCACCGGGGAGCTGTTTTTT. The V gene is TRBV4-3, the J gene TRBJ2-2; 11 positions match TRBD1. There are 16 residues in the CDR3. Germline lookup yields CDR1 LGHNA and CDR2 YSLEER. With V trimmed by 5 bases and J by 4 bases, 6 bases remained unmatched.

The J gene is TRBJ1-5, the V gene TRBV4-3, with 9 bases aligning to TRBD1. Trimming cost V 0 bases and J 5 bases; bases outside gene matches: 8. The CDR3 contains 17 residues. Germline CDR1 is LGHNA and CDR2 is YSLEER. CDR3 residues: CASSQDARGQGHQPQHF. The CDR3 region has the DNA TGCGCCAGCAGCCAAGATGCGAGGGGACAGGGCCATCAGCCCCAGCATTTT.

V is TRBV29-1 and J is TRBJ1-2; 7 nucleotides match TRBD1. This CDR3 is built from 15 residues. CDR1 is SQVTM, CDR2 ANQGSEA, per germline. Trimming at V came to 4 bases and at J to 1 base, leaving 9 bases not matched to a gene. The CDR3 coding sequence is TGCAGCGTTGCCCTGGATGGGACAGATAACTATGGCTACACCTTC. This encodes CSVALDGTDNYGYTF.

The chain carries TRBV6-5 and TRBJ1-6, with TRBD1 matching over 10 bases. The CDR3 covers 14 residues. From germline, CDR1 is MNHEY and CDR2 SVGAGI. V dropped 5 bases and J dropped 6; count of bases not matched to a gene: 1. CDR3 region: CASSRQGANSPLHF. CDR3 coding DNA: TGTGCCAGCAGTAGACAGGGGGCTAATTCACCCCTCCACTTT.

The chain has TRBV2 and TRBJ1-3, with unresolved D. The CDR3 sequence is 13 residues long. The germline gives CDR1 SNHLY, CDR2 FYNNEI. Trimming left V 7 bases short and J 0 bases short, with 7 bases between. The CDR3 sequence: CASNPSSGNTIYF. The CDR3 region has the DNA TGTGCCAGCAATCCGAGCTCTGGAAACACCATATATTTT.

For this clone: The same CDR3 also results from other DNA sequences found in this sample. The rearrangement joins TRBV6-2 or TRBV6-3 to TRBJ1-6; TRBD1 matches 8 bases. J was trimmed by 7 bases and V by 6 bases; bases with no gene match: 5. This CDR3 contains 14 residues. Germline CDR1 MNHEY, CDR2 SVGEGT. The CDR3 DNA reads TGTGCCAGCAGCCTCGGACAGGGAAATTCACCCCTCCACTTT. The encoded protein is CASSLGQGNSPLHF.

The V call is TRBV19, the J call TRBJ1-3; TRBD1 agrees at 7 bases. The germline gives CDR1 LNHDA, CDR2 SQIVND (reference sequence). The CDR3 runs 16 residues. Trimming cost V 7 bases and J 0 bases; bases outside gene matches: 9. CDR3 in amino acids: CASNPDRRGSGNTIYF. The CDR3 coding sequence is TGTGCCAGTAACCCGGACAGGCGAGGCTCTGGAAACACCATATATTTT. Combining the CDR3 with reference TRBV19 and TRBJ1-3 gives the whole variable domain DGGITQSPKYLFRKEGQNVTLSCEQNLNHDAMYWYRQDPGQGLRLIYYSQIVNDFQKGDIAEGYSVSREKKESFPLTVTSAQKNPTAFYLCASNPDRRGSGNTIYFGEGSWLTVV.

The chain employs TRBV25-1 and TRBJ1-2; no firm D call. Germline V gives CDR1 MGHDK, CDR2 SYGVNS. The CDR3 runs 14 residues. V was trimmed by 1 base and J by 4 bases, leaving 10 bases between them. The CDR3 bases are TGTGCCAGCAGTGAATCGGGAGAGTCCTATGGCTACACCTTC. Its translation: CASSESGESYGYTF.